The clone carrying this T cell receptor (beta chain) was counted many times. What it recognizes is unknown. As to time point: longitudinal time-point 3. This record comes from a study of neurological immune-mediated disorders. Study-level results: The absence of shared CDR3 amino acid sequences among expanded clones across subjects suggests private repertoires in all groups.

Each TCR transcript was tagged with a 10-nucleotide random UMI during 5'RACE. Over 180 million TCR-beta sequences (from 15-18 subjects) were yielded by each sequencing run. TCRdb re-derived calls from the 5' RACE reads in MiXCR, one entry per CDR3 protein. The table has about 53,000 distinct CDR3 sequences, roughly 8.3% seen once. The germline gives CDR1 MNHEY, CDR2 SVGEGT. The ends were cut back, 4 bases at V and 4 bases at J, with 13 bases in the middle. The CDR3 runs to 14 residues. The chain combines TRBV6-2 or TRBV6-3 with TRBJ1-2; D gene ambiguous. Specimen: PBMCs. The sequence was collected from a woman aged 40 to 55 in good health. The CDR3 DNA reads TGTGCCAGCAGTTTGATAACGGCGGCCTATGGCTACACCTTC. It translates to CASSLITAAYGYTF.